What follows describes a single TCR beta chain. TCRdb analysed the RT-PCR reads with MiXCR anew, one entry per CDR3 protein. The table records 800,000 or so distinct CDR3 sequences, 21% of them present only once. The CDR3 spans 15 residues. Germline lookup yields CDR1 LGHDT and CDR2 YNNKEL (reference sequence). J was trimmed by 2 bases and V by 1 base; bases with no gene match: 3. This record belongs to a study of response to subunit inactivated influenza vaccine. This chain connects TRBV3-1 to TRBJ2-3; 7 bases are a match to TRBD2. The starting material was PBMCs from blood, obtained about 5 days after vaccination. The receptor comes from a man in his fifties or sixties who received an inactivated influenza vaccine. CDR3 amino acids: CASSQGLALTDTQYF. The DNA of the CDR3 is TGTGCCAGCAGCCAAGGACTAGCACTCACAGATACGCAGTATTTT.